Below, 18 T cell receptor beta chains from the same sample are listed, as sequenced in a study of neurological immune-mediated disorders (dated by TCRdb to about 2019). In light of the paper, this sample's time point label describes: technical triplicate 3. Preparation of the library involved 5' RACE. Sequencing took place on an Illumina HiSeq 2500. Clones were called with MiXCR by TCRdb after fastp trimmed the public reads at Q25, and only in-frame beta chains were retained. Every distinct CDR3 protein forms one entry, paired with its most common genes and DNA. This sample is represented by some 48,000 distinct CDR3 sequences; 20% to 25% of them were singletons. The ten largest make up around 4.7% of the sample. Specimen: PBMCs. The receptor set was obtained from a man in his 60s with HTLV-1-associated myelopathy (HAM/TSP).

The table lists this clonotype with many counts. The chain has TRBV5-1 and TRBJ1-1; 8 positions match TRBD1. This CDR3 has 17 amino acids. Germline-derived CDR1 and CDR2 are SGHRS and YFSETQ. With 2 bases clipped from V and 4 bases from J, the junction kept 13 bases outside the gene matches. This CDR3 reads CASSLGRGRSSSTEAFF. The CDR3 DNA sequence: TGCGCCAGCAGCTTAGGCAGGGGGCGATCCTCGAGCACTGAAGCTTTCTTT.

The J gene is TRBJ1-1, the V gene TRBV5-1; D perhaps matches TRBD1 (6 bases). Trimming removed 3 bases from V and 1 base from J, with 13 bases in between. This CDR3 is 15 amino acids long. The germline V gene has CDR1 SGHRS and CDR2 YFSETQ. Here the CDR3 DNA reads TGCGCCAGCAGCTCAGCAGTCAGGGGGAACACTGAAGCTTTCTTT. Encoded protein: CASSSAVRGNTEAFF.

The sample holds many counts of this clonotype. This chain uses TRBV7-6 with TRBJ2-1; 8 nucleotides line up with TRBD2. After removal of 5 bases from V and 7 bases from J, the junction contained 13 bases not matched to a gene. CDR1 is SGHVS, CDR2 FNYEAQ, per germline. The CDR3 is made up of 16 amino acids. CDR3: CASSPTGREAGNEQFF. The DNA for the CDR3 is TGTGCCAGCAGCCCCACCGGGCGGGAGGCCGGGAATGAGCAGTTCTTC.

The chain has TRBV20-1 and TRBJ2-5; no reliable D call. Per the germline V gene, CDR1 is DFQATT and CDR2 is SNEGSKA (reference sequence). CDR3 size: 13 residues. Trimming took off 2 bases at V and 5 bases at J, with 12 bases between the two ends. The CDR3 is CSARLSPGETQYF. DNA for the CDR3: TGCAGTGCTAGACTTTCCCCCGGGGAGACCCAGTACTTC.

This clonotype was picked up many times. V usage is TRBV10-3 and J usage is TRBJ2-1, with TRBD2 matching 10 bases. CDR1 and CDR2 from the germline V gene are ENHRY and SYGVKD. This CDR3 is 13 amino acids long. J was trimmed by 5 bases and V by 5 bases; bases with no gene match: 0. CDR3 region: CAISSGRDNEQFF. The CDR3 DNA reads TGTGCCATCAGTAGCGGGAGGGACAATGAGCAGTTCTTC.

The table lists this clonotype with many counts. The gene calls are TRBV5-1 and TRBJ2-1; 9 nucleotides match TRBD2. V lost 1 base to trimming and J lost 4 bases; unmatched junction nucleotides: 3. Germline CDR1 reads SGHRS; CDR2 reads YFSETQ. There are 15 residues in the CDR3. In nucleotides, the CDR3 is TGCGCCAGCAGCTTGTCCCTAGCGGGGTACAATGAGCAGTTCTTC. This codes for CASSLSLAGYNEQFF.

V is TRBV7-3 and J is TRBJ2-1, with D perhaps assigned TRBD1 or TRBD2 (5 bases each). CDR1 SGHTA and CDR2 FQGTGA come from the germline V gene. The CDR3 extends over 13 amino acids. V was pared by 5 bases and J by 5 bases, with 10 bases between. The DNA of the CDR3 is TGTGCCAGCAGCCCCCTGGGGGACAATGAGCAGTTCTTC. As protein: CASSPLGDNEQFF.

This clonotype was picked up many times. V usage is TRBV7-3 and J usage is TRBJ2-2; D possibly uses TRBD1 or TRBD2 (5 bases each). This CDR3 is built from 14 residues. V was pared by 5 bases and J by 6 bases, with 13 bases between. The germline CDR1 and CDR2 sequences are SGHTA and FQGTGA. In DNA, the CDR3 is TGTGCCAGCAGCAGGGACCCGGAGGCCGGGGAGCTGTTTTTT. Translated: CASSRDPEAGELFF. Combining the CDR3 with reference TRBV7-3 and TRBJ2-2 gives the whole variable domain GAGVSQTPSNKVTEKGKYVELRCDPISGHTALYWYRQSLGQGPEFLIYFQGTGAADDSGLPNDRFFAVRPEGSVSTLKIQRTERGDSAVYLCASSRDPEAGELFFGEGSRLTVL.

This clonotype showed up many times. This chain links TRBV20-1 with TRBJ1-1; 8 bases are shared with TRBD1. Germline-derived CDR1 and CDR2 are DFQATT and SNEGSKA (reference sequence). The J segment lost 4 bases and the V segment lost 4 bases, leaving 11 bases of the junction unmatched. CDR3 length: 15 amino acids. This chain's CDR3 is CSATGGAGWGTEAFF. In DNA form, the CDR3 reads TGCAGTGCTACAGGGGGCGCAGGTTGGGGCACTGAAGCTTTCTTT.

In its sample, this clonotype was seen many times. V usage is TRBV5-1 and J usage is TRBJ2-3, with TRBD2 matching over 11 bases. Trimming cost V 8 bases and J 1 base; bases outside gene matches: 6. Germline V gives CDR1 SGHRS, CDR2 YFSETQ. The CDR3 is 15 amino acids. The CDR3 here is CASKPGLAGTDTQYF. The CDR3 bases are TGCGCCAGTAAGCCGGGACTAGCGGGCACAGATACGCAGTATTTT.

The chain combines TRBV14 with TRBJ2-1; TRBD1 aligns across 11 bases. CDR3 length: 14 amino acids. Trimming took 5 bases from V and 8 from J; bases not matched to a gene: 5. Germline CDR1 and CDR2: SGHDN and FVKESK. The CDR3 DNA sequence: TGTGCCAGCAGCACCGGGACAGGGGGGTATGAGCAGTTCTTC. This gives the protein CASSTGTGGYEQFF. The whole variable domain, remainder taken from reference TRBV14 and TRBJ2-1, is EAGVTQFPSHSVIEKGQTVTLRCDPISGHDNLYWYRRVMGKEIKFLLHFVKESKQDESGMPNNRFLAERTGGTYSTLKVQPAELEDSGVYFCASSTGTGGYEQFFGPGTRLTVL.

This clonotype was seen ten or more times. This chain uses TRBV12-3 or TRBV12-4 with TRBJ2-1; maybe TRBD1 (6 bases). The V and J ends lost 6 bases and 5 bases respectively, with 8 bases between them. The CDR3 runs to 12 residues. In DNA, the CDR3 is TGTGCCAGCAGACCAGGGGACAATGAGCAGTTCTTC. Residues: CASRPGDNEQFF.

This clonotype came up a few times. The J gene is TRBJ2-1, the V gene TRBV20-1, with TRBD2 identical over 9 bases. This CDR3 comprises 16 residues. Germline lookup yields CDR1 DFQATT and CDR2 SNEGSKA (reference sequence). J gave up 0 bases and V 3 bases, and 6 bases lay outside the gene matches. CDR3 residues: CSARKNSGSSYNEQFF. Written as DNA, the CDR3 is TGCAGTGCTAGGAAAAATAGCGGGAGCTCCTACAATGAGCAGTTCTTC.

The chain links TRBV11-2 to TRBJ2-3; D is undetermined. The CDR3 contains 20 residues. Germline lookup yields CDR1 SGHAT and CDR2 FQNNGV. V gave up 4 bases and J gave up 0 bases, with 26 bases separating them. CDR3 nucleotides: TGTGCCAGCAGCTCTAATAGGGATGCGATTTCTCCTTCTAGCACAGATACGCAGTATTTT. It specifies CASSSNRDAISPSSTDTQYF. The variable domain in full, with the rest retrieved from reference TRBV11-2 and TRBJ2-3, is EAGVAQSPRYKIIEKRQSVAFWCNPISGHATLYWYQQILGQGPKLLIQFQNNGVVDDSQLPKDRFSAERLKGVDSTLKIQPAKLEDSAVYLCASSSNRDAISPSSTDTQYFGPGTRLTVL.

Many counts were recorded for this clonotype. A single base separates this from a much larger clone, so it may be a read error. This sequence joins TRBV12-3 or TRBV12-4 and TRBJ2-1; D tentatively fits TRBD1 or TRBD2 (6 bases each). The CDR3 sequence is 11 residues long. The CDR3 sequence is CANRALGGWSF. CDR3 sequence (DNA): TGTGCCAACAGGGCCCTGGGAGGTTGGAGCTTC.

This clonotype was detected many times. The chain combines TRBV9 with TRBJ2-2; 7 bases are a match to TRBD1. Germline trimming cut 2 bases from V and 6 bases from J; bases unmatched to any gene: 1. The CDR3 length is 13 residues. Germline-derived CDR1 and CDR2 are SGDLS and YYNGEE. CDR3 region: CASSVTGAGELFF. CDR3 DNA: TGTGCCAGCAGCGTCACAGGGGCCGGGGAGCTGTTTTTT. Full variable domain (missing parts from reference TRBV9 and TRBJ2-2): DSGVTQTPKHLITATGQRVTLRCSPRSGDLSVYWYQQSLDQGLQFLIQYYNGEERAKGNILERFSAQQFPDLHSELNLSSLELGDSALYFCASSVTGAGELFFGEGSRLTVL.

At least ten counts were recorded for this clonotype. This CDR3 reads CSATGTSGVYNEQFF. DNA for the CDR3: TGCAGTGCAACCGGGACTAGCGGGGTCTACAATGAGCAGTTCTTC. This chain uses TRBV20-1 with TRBJ2-1; 13 bases fit TRBD2. The V gene's germline CDR1 is DFQATT and CDR2 SNEGSKA (reference sequence). This CDR3 comprises 15 residues. The trim removed 6 bases at V and 3 bases at J, leaving 5 bases unmatched.

This clonotype has a count of ten or more. This chain connects TRBV28 to TRBJ2-6; 10 positions agree with TRBD1. Germline loops: CDR1 MDHEN, CDR2 SYDVKM. V dropped 6 bases and J dropped 0; count of bases not matched to a gene: 14. The CDR3 has 20 residues. This CDR3 reads CASSPRAGTGANSGANVLTF. The DNA for the CDR3 is TGTGCCAGCAGCCCTCGGGCCGGGACAGGGGCCAACTCTGGGGCCAACGTCCTGACTTTC.